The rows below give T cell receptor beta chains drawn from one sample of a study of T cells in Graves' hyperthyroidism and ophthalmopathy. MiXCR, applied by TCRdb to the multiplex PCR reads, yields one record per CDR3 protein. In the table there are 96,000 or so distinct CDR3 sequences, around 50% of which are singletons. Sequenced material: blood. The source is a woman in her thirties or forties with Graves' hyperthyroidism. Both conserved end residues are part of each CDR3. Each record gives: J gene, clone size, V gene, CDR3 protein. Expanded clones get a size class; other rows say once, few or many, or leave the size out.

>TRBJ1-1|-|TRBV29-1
CSAAGMNTEAFF
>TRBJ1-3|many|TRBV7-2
CASSLVATHFSGNTIYF
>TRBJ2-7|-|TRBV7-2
CASSFYICSASRDYQETQYF
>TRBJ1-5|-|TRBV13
CASSLLSGQGINQPQHF
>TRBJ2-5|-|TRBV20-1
CSAVLAGGTQYF
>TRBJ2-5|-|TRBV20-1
CSAYRGRDRNQETQYF
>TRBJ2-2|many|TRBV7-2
CASSLTGGGGELFF
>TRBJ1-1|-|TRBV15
CATSKREWNTEAFF
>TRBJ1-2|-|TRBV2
CASTQGNYGYTF
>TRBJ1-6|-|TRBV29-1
CSVGQGGNSPLHF
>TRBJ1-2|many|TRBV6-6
CASSDPSGTGVRGYTF
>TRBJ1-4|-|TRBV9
CASSVGQGGTNEKLFF
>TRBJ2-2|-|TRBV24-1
CATSDPGTGGELFF
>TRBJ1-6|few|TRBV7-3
CASSSTGGPLHF
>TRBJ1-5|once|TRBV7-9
CASSSTRGGDQPQHF
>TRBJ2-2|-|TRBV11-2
CASSAGGANTGELFF
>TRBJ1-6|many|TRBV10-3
CAISVWGLISPLHF
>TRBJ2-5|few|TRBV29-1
CSVEISGKETQYF
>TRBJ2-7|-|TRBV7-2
CASTQGGPYEQYF
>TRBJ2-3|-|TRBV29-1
CSVEGGTGAFGTDTQYF
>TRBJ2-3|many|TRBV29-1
CSVAYPGAQSTDTQYF
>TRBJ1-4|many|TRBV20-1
CSARGGRGQEKLFF
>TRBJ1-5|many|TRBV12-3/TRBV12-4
CASSFGGNSNQPQHF
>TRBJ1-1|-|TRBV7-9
CASEQGVNTEAFF
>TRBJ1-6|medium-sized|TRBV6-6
CASSQQDNSPLHF
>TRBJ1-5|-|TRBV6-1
CASGGDLGQPQHF
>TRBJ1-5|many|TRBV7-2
CASSLRGAETQHF
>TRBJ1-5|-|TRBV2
CASSVRTGKETQHF
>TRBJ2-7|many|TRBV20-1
CSATTTSGRAAGYEQYF
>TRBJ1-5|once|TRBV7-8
CASSRGTGWAETQHF
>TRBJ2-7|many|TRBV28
CASSLRLAMNEQYF
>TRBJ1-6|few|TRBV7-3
CASSLTGTGNSPLHF
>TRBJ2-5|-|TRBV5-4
CASSSLSPETQYF
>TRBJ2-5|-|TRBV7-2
CASSWLGLAGGLETQYF
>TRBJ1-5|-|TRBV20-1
CGADGQGPNQPQHF
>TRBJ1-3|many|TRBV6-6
CASKDRNSGNTIYF
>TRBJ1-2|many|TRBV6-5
CASSYESGGNYGYTF
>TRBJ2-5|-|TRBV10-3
CAISPGGDRDETQYF